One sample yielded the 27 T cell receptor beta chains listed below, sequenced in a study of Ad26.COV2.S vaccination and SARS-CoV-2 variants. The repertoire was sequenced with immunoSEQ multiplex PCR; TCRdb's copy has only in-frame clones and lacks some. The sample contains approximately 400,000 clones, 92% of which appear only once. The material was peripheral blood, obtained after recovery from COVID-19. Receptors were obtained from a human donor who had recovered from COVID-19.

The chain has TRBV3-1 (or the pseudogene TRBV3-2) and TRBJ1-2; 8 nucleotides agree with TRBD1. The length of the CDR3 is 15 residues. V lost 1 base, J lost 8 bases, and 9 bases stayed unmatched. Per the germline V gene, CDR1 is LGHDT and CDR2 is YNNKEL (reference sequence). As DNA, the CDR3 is TGTGCCAGCAGCCAAGGGGACAGGCCCTCGGGGGGCTACACCTTC. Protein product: CASSQGDRPSGGYTF.

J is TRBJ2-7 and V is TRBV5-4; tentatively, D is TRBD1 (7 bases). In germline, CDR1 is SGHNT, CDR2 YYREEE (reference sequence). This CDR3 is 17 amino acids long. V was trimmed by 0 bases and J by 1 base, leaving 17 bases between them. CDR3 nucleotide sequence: TGTGCCAGCAGCTTGGGGAGGGGACAGCTAAATTCCTACGAGCAGTACTTC. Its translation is CASSLGRGQLNSYEQYF.

The CDR3 region is CASSSPTGTYEQYF. In DNA, the CDR3 is TGTGCCAGCAGTTCCCCGACAGGGACCTACGAGCAGTACTTC. The genes are TRBV6-5 and TRBJ2-7; 7 bases map to TRBD1. The ends lost 4 bases at V and 2 bases at J; junction bases unmatched: 5. This CDR3 comprises 14 residues. Germline CDR1 is MNHEY and CDR2 is SVGAGI.

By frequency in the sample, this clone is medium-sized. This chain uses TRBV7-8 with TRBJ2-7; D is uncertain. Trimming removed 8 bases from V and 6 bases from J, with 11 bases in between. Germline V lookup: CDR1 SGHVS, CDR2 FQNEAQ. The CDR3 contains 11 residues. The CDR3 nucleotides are TGTGCCAGCGGCACGTATCCCGAGCAGTACTTC. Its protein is CASGTYPEQYF.

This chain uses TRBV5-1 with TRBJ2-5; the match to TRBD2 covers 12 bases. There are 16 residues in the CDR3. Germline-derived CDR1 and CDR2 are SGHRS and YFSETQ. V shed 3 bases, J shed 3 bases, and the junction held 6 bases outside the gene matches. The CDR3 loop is CASSSGLAGPKETQYF. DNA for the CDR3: TGCGCCAGCAGCTCAGGACTAGCGGGGCCCAAAGAGACCCAGTACTTC.

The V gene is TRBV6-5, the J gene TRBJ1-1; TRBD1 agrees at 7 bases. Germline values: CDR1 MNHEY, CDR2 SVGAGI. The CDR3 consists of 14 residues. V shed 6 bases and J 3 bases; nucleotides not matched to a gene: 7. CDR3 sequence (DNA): TGTGCCAGCAGCCTACAGGGGAAGGACACTGAAGCTTTCTTT. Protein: CASSLQGKDTEAFF.

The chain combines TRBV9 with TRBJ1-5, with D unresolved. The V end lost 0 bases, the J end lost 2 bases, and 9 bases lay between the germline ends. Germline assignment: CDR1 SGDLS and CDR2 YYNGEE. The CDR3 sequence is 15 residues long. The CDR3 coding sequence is TGTGCCAGCAGCGTAGGGGGAGGCGGCAATCAGCCCCAGCATTTT. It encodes CASSVGGGGNQPQHF.

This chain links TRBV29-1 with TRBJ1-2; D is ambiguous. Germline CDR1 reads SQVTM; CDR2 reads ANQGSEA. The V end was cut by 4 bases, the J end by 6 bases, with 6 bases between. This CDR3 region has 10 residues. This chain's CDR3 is CSVVLDGYTF. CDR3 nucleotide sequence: TGCAGCGTTGTTTTAGATGGCTACACCTTC.

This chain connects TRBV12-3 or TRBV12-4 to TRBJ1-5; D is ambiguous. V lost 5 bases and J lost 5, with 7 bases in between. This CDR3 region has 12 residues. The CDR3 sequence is CASSPWDQPQHF. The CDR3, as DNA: TGTGCCAGCAGTCCCTGGGATCAGCCCCAGCATTTT.

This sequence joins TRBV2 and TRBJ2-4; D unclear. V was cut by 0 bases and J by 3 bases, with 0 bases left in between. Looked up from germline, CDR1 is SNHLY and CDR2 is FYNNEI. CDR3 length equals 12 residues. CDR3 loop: CASSEAKNIQYF. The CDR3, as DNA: TGTGCCAGCAGTGAAGCCAAAAACATTCAGTACTTC.

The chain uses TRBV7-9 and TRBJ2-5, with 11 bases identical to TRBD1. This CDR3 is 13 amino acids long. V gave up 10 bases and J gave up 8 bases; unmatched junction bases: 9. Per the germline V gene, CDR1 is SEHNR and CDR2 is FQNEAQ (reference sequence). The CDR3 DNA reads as TGTGCCACTGAAGGACAGGGGGCGGAAACCCAGTACTTC. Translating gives CATEGQGAETQYF.

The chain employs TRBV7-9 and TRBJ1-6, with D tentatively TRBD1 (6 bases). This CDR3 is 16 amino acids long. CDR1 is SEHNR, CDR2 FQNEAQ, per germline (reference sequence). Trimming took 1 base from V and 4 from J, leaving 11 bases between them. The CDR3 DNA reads TGTGCCAGCAGCTTAGGAGAGGGACAATATAATTCACCCCTCCACTTT. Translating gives CASSLGEGQYNSPLHF.

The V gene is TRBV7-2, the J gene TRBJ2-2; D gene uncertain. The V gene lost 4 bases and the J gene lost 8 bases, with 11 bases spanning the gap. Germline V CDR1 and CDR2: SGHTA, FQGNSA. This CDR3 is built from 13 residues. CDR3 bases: TGTGCCAGCAGCTCAAACTCGGGTGGGGAGCTGTTTTTT. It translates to CASSSNSGGELFF.

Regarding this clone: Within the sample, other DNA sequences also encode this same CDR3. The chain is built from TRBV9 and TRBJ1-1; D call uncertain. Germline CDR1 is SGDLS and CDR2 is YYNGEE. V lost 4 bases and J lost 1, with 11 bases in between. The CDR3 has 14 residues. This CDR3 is CASSLLTGNTEAFF. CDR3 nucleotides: TGTGCCAGCAGCCTCCTGACGGGGAACACTGAAGCTTTCTTT. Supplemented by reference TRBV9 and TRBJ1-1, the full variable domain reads DSGVTQTPKHLITATGQRVTLRCSPRSGDLSVYWYQQSLDQGLQFLIQYYNGEERAKGNILERFSAQQFPDLHSELNLSSLELGDSALYFCASSLLTGNTEAFFGQGTRLTVV.

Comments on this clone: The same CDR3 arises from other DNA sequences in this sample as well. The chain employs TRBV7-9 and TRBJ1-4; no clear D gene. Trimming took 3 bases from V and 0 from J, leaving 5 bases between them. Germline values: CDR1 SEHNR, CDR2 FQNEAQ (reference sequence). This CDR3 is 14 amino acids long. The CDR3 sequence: CASSLVTTNEKLFF. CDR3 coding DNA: TGTGCCAGCAGCTTGGTTACAACTAATGAAAAACTGTTTTTT.

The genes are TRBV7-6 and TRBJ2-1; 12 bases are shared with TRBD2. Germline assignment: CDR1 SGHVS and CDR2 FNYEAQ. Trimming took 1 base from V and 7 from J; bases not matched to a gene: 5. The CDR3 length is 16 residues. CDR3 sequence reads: CASSLVLAGGRNEQFF. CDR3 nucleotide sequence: TGTGCCAGCAGCTTAGTTCTAGCGGGGGGGCGGAATGAGCAGTTCTTC.

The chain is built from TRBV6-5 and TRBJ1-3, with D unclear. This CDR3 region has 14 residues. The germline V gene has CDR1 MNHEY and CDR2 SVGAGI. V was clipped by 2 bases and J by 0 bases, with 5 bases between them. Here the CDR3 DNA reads TGTGCCAGCAGTTACACGATCTCTGGAAACACCATATATTTT. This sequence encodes CASSYTISGNTIYF.

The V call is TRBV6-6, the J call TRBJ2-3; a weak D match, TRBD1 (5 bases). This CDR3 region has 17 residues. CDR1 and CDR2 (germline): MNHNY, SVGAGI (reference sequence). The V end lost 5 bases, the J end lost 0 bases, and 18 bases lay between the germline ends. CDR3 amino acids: CASSRGGTGASTDTQYF. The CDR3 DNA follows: TGTGCCAGCAGTCGCGGCGGAACAGGTGCTAGCACAGATACGCAGTATTTT.

CDR3 coding DNA: TGTGCCAGCAGTTTATCCGGGACAGGGGTCAATGAGCAGTTCTTC. Protein product: CASSLSGTGVNEQFF. The gene calls are TRBV27 and TRBJ2-1; 10 bases map to TRBD1. Germline CDR1 is MNHEY and CDR2 is SMNVEV (reference sequence). Unmatched junction bases numbered 2, after V lost 0 bases and J lost 6 bases. The CDR3 covers 15 residues.

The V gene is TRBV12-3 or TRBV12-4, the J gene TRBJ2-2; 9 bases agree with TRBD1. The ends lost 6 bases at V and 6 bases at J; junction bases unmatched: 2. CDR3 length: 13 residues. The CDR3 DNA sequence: TGTGCCAGCAGGGACAGGGGTGCCGGGGAGCTGTTTTTT. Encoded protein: CASRDRGAGELFF.

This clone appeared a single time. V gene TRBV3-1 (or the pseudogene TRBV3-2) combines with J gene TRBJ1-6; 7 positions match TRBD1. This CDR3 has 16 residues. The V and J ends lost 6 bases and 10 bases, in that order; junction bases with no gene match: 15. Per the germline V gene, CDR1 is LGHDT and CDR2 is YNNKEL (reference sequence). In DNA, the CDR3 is TGTGCCAGCAGTGCTGGACAGGCCCTCCTCGGGTCACCCCTCCACTTT. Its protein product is CASSAGQALLGSPLHF.

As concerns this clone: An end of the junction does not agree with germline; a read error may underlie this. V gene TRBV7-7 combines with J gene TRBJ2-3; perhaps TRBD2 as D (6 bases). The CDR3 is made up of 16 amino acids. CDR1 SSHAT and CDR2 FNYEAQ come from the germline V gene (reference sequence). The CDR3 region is CASSPRVGGAEDTQYF. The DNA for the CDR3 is TGTGCTAGCAGCCCCCGCGTTGGAGGGGCGGAAGATACGCAGTATTTT.

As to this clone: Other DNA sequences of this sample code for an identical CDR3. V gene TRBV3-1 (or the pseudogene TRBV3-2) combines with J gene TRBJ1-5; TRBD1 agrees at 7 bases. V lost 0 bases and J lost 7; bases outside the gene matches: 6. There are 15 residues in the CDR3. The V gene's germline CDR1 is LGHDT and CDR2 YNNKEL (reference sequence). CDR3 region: CASSQEGGGRQPQHF. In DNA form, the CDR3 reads TGTGCCAGCAGCCAAGAGGGAGGGGGCCGGCAGCCCCAGCATTTT.

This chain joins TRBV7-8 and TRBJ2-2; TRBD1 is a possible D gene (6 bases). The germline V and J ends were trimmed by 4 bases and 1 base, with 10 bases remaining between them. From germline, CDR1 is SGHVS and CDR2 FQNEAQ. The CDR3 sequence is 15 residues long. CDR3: CASSSPGQNTGELFF. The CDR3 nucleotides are TGTGCCAGCAGCTCTCCGGGACAGAACACCGGGGAGCTGTTTTTT.

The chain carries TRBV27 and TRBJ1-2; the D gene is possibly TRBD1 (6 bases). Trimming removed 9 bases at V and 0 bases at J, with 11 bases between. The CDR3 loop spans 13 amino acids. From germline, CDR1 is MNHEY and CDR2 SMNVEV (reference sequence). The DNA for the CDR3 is TGTGCCAGTACCGCAGGGGCTAACTATGGCTACACCTTC. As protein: CASTAGANYGYTF.

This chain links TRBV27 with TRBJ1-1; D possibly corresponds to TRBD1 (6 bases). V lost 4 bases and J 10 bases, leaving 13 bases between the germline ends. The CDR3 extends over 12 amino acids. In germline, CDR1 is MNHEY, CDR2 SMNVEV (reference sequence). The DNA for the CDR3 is TGTGCCAGCAGTTCGGGGGCTGCCGGAGCTTTCTTT. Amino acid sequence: CASSSGAAGAFF.

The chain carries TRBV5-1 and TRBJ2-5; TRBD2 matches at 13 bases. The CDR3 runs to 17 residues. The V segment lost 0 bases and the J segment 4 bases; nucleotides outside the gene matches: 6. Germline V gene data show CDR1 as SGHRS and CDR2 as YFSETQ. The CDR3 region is CASSLEGLAGRVETQYF. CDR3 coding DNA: TGCGCCAGCAGCTTGGAGGGACTAGCGGGGCGTGTAGAGACCCAGTACTTC.